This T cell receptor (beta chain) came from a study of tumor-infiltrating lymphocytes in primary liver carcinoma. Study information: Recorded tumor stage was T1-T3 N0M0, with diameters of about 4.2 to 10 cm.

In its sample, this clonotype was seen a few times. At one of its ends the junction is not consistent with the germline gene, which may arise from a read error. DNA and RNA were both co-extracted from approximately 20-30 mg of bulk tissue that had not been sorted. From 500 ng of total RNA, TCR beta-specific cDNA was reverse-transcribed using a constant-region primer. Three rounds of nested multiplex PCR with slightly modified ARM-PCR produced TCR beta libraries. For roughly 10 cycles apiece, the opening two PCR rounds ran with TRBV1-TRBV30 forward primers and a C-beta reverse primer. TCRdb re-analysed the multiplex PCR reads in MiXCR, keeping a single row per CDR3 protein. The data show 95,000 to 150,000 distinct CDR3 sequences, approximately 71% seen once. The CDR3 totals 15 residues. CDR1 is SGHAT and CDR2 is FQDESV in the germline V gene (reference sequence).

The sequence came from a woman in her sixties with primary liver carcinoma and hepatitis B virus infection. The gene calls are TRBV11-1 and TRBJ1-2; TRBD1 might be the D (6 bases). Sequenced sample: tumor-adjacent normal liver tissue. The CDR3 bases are TGTGTCAGCAGCCCCTCGGACAGTCTACGCTATGGCTACACCTTC. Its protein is CVSSPSDSLRYGYTF.